A selection of T cell receptor beta chains follows, all from one sample in a study of blood T cell repertoires in COVID-19. Libraries were prepared by immunoSEQ multiplex PCR; TCRdb keeps only in-frame clonotypes and omits some of them. In the table there are over 250,000 clones, approximately 84% of which are singletons. The sample taken for sequencing was peripheral blood. These TCRs come from a human donor with COVID-19, enrolled during active disease. The donor label of this sample is uncertain. Each CDR3 is given with its conserved first and last residue. Each record gives: clone size, J gene, V gene, CDR3 protein. The listing skips clone size in some rows; elsewhere it reads once, few, many or a size class.

-	TRBJ2-5	TRBV30	CAWSVGLAGETQYF
-	TRBJ1-1	TRBV5-1	CASSVTGERTEAFF
-	TRBJ2-7	TRBV15	CATSRSPDRVSYEQYF
-	TRBJ2-3	TRBV6-5	CASSSPGLAAGDTQYF
-	TRBJ1-6	TRBV7-7	CASSQDRNSPLHF
-	TRBJ2-1	TRBV20-1	CSASGLYNEQFF
-	TRBJ2-7	TRBV5-6	CASSPVGQGDYEQYF
-	TRBJ1-2	TRBV30	CAWSSRVIMGYTF
-	TRBJ2-2	TRBV11-3	CASSLSRGWGTGELFF
few	TRBJ2-1	TRBV27	CASRTSYNEQFF
-	TRBJ1-2	TRBV30	CAWGPLTYGYTF